Below, 31 T cell receptor beta chains from the same sample are listed, as sequenced in a study of follicular helper T cells after annual influenza vaccination. The assay was immunoSEQ multiplex PCR, and TCRdb's table has in-frame clones only and misses some. The sample lists about 10,000 clones; around four fifths were seen once. Time point specified: 2014-2015 season, 7 days after vaccination. This specimen was CXCR5- memory CD4+ T cells sorted from blood, taken 7 days after influenza vaccination. These receptors came from an adult who received the influenza vaccine.

V gene TRBV30 combines with J gene TRBJ2-2; no firm D call. V lost 2 bases, J lost 4 bases, and 17 bases lay in between. Germline V gives CDR1 GTSNPN, CDR2 SVGIG (reference sequence). The CDR3 runs 16 residues. The CDR3 nucleotides are TGTGCCTGGAGTCCCAGTAGGAGTCGGAGCACCGGGGAGCTGTTTTTT. This gives the protein CAWSPSRSRSTGELFF.

This clone was recorded once. The chain has TRBV7-2 and TRBJ2-3; a possible D gene is TRBD1 (5 bases). The CDR3 is 15 residues long. Germline V gene data show CDR1 as SGHTA and CDR2 as FQGNSA. V was trimmed by 1 base and J by 0 bases, leaving 8 bases between them. The CDR3 here is CASSLGGHSTDTQYF. CDR3 DNA sequence: TGTGCCAGCAGCTTAGGAGGACATAGCACAGATACGCAGTATTTT.

The chain combines TRBV18 with TRBJ1-2; 10 bases agree with TRBD1. The trim removed 2 bases at V and 8 bases at J, leaving 2 bases unmatched. The CDR3 contains 13 residues. Germline-derived CDR1 and CDR2 are KGHSH and LQKENI. The CDR3 loop is CASSPDRGHGYTF. In DNA form, the CDR3 reads TGTGCCAGCTCACCAGACAGGGGGCACGGCTACACCTTC.

This sequence joins TRBV6-6 and TRBJ1-1, with D hard to call. There are 15 residues in the CDR3. Germline assignment: CDR1 MNHNY and CDR2 SVGAGI (reference sequence). Trimming shortened V by 6 bases and J by 1 base, and 15 bases separated the two germline ends. The CDR3 spells CASRDGTAGNTEAFF. CDR3 coding DNA: TGTGCCAGCAGGGACGGTACAGCCGGGAACACTGAAGCTTTCTTT.

V gene TRBV9 combines with J gene TRBJ1-5, with TRBD1 as a possible D gene (5 bases). Trimming pared 3 bases from V and 2 bases from J, leaving 12 bases between. Germline CDR1 reads SGDLS; CDR2 reads YYNGEE. This CDR3 comprises 15 residues. This CDR3 is CASSGDRGGNQPQHF. The CDR3 DNA sequence: TGTGCCAGCAGCGGGGACCGTGGCGGCAATCAGCCCCAGCATTTT.

In this sample, this clone turned up a few times. This chain uses TRBV7-3 with TRBJ1-1; 9 bases are shared with TRBD1. Trimming took 5 bases from V and 7 from J; bases not matched to a gene: 8. The CDR3 is 14 amino acids. The germline V gene has CDR1 SGHTA and CDR2 FQGTGA. This chain's CDR3 is CASSVSGTGYEAFF. The DNA of the CDR3 is TGTGCCAGCAGCGTGTCTGGGACAGGGTATGAAGCTTTCTTT.

This chain links TRBV7-2 with TRBJ1-4; D is unclear. The V end lost 2 bases, the J end lost 8 bases, and 6 bases lay between the germline ends. This CDR3 contains 12 residues. Germline-derived CDR1 and CDR2 are SGHTA and FQGNSA. The CDR3 DNA reads as TGTGCCAGCAGCTTAATAGGAGAAAAACTGTTTTTT. The encoded protein is CASSLIGEKLFF.

The rearrangement links TRBV5-1 to TRBJ2-3, with 7 positions matching TRBD1. Germline V CDR1 and CDR2: SGHRS, YFSETQ. V dropped 4 bases and J dropped 5; count of bases not matched to a gene: 13. There are 16 residues in the CDR3. The CDR3 DNA reads TGCGCCAGCAGCGTAGGGACAGCGACCCCACAAGATACGCAGTATTTT. It codes for CASSVGTATPQDTQYF.

This clone was picked up a small number of times. The rearrangement uses TRBV5-4 and TRBJ1-6, with TRBD1 matching over 8 bases. J gave up 10 bases and V 0 bases, and 3 bases lay outside the gene matches. Germline V lookup: CDR1 SGHNT, CDR2 YYREEE (reference sequence). This CDR3 has 14 amino acids. CDR3 nucleotides: TGTGCCAGCAGCTTGGGCGGACAGGGATCACCCCTCCACTTT. Translating it yields CASSLGGQGSPLHF.

The chain combines TRBV6-6 with TRBJ2-7, with 9 bases aligning to TRBD1. Unmatched junction bases numbered 5, after V lost 5 bases and J lost 0 bases. The CDR3 spans 15 residues. The germline V gene has CDR1 MNHNY and CDR2 SVGAGI (reference sequence). DNA for the CDR3: TGTGCCAGCAGTACCCCGGGACAGGGCTCCTACGAGCAGTACTTC. Residues: CASSTPGQGSYEQYF.

This clone was counted between two and nine times. As DNA, the CDR3 is TGCGCCAGCAGCATGGGACAGGGGGACTACGAGCAGTACTTC. Translating gives CASSMGQGDYEQYF. The V call is TRBV5-1, the J call TRBJ2-7; 11 nucleotides align to TRBD1. This CDR3 has 14 residues. Germline CDR1 SGHRS, CDR2 YFSETQ. V lost 4 bases and J lost 3; bases outside the gene matches: 3.

The rearrangement uses TRBV5-1 and TRBJ1-4; D is undetermined. V lost 1 base and J lost 5, with 9 bases in between. Germline CDR1 is SGHRS and CDR2 is YFSETQ. This CDR3 region has 14 residues. CDR3 residues: CASSLNSGNEKLFF. Here the CDR3 DNA reads TGCGCCAGCAGCTTGAATTCGGGGAATGAAAAACTGTTTTTT.

The CDR3 DNA follows: TGCGCCAGCAGCGGACTAGCGGGTGTCACCGGGGAGCTGTTTTTT. Translated, it gives CASSGLAGVTGELFF. The chain links TRBV10-2 to TRBJ2-2; 11 bases fit TRBD2. The V gene's germline CDR1 is WSHSY and CDR2 SAAADI. This CDR3 is built from 15 residues. Trimming cost V 6 bases and J 4 bases; bases outside gene matches: 4.

The genes are TRBV19 and TRBJ2-6, with 7 bases matching TRBD2. Germline trimming cut 5 bases from V and 2 bases from J; bases unmatched to any gene: 6. The CDR3 has 16 residues. Germline loops: CDR1 LNHDA, CDR2 SQIVND (reference sequence). The CDR3 bases are TGTGCCAGTAGTCTCGCCGCGGGAGCTGGGGCCAACGTCCTGACTTTC. Translated: CASSLAAGAGANVLTF.

CDR3 coding DNA: TGTGCCAGCAGCTTTTCCGGGGAGCTGTTTTTT. Translating it yields CASSFSGELFF. The chain joins TRBV5-6 to TRBJ2-2; D not certain. Germline V CDR1 and CDR2: SGHDT, YYEEEE. V was cut by 2 bases and J by 6 bases, with 2 bases left in between. CDR3 length equals 11 residues.

This clone was seen only a few times. This chain connects TRBV7-2 to TRBJ1-4; no reliable D call. V shed 3 bases and J shed 8 bases, with 4 bases lying between them. Germline V gives CDR1 SGHTA, CDR2 FQGNSA. This CDR3 comprises 11 residues. The CDR3 loop is CASSFGEKLFF. CDR3 nucleotide sequence: TGTGCCAGCAGCTTCGGAGAAAAACTGTTTTTT. The full variable domain, completed using reference TRBV7-2 and TRBJ1-4, is GAGVSQSPSNKVTEKGKDVELRCDPISGHTALYWYRQSLGQGLEFLIYFQGNSAPDKSGLPSDRFSAERTGGSVSTLTIQRTQQEDSAVYLCASSFGEKLFFGSGTQLSVL.

This clone was seen more than once but under ten times. This rearrangement joins TRBV7-9 to TRBJ1-2, with D unclear. In germline, CDR1 is SEHNR, CDR2 FQNEAQ (reference sequence). The CDR3 is 12 amino acids. Deletions cut 2 bases from V and 8 bases from J, with 9 bases between. In DNA, the CDR3 is TGTGCCAGCAGCTTAACCGGCGCGGGCTACACCTTC. This translates into CASSLTGAGYTF.

This clone was found once. The chain links TRBV10-3 to TRBJ2-7; 13 bases match TRBD2. The V gene's germline CDR1 is ENHRY and CDR2 SYGVKD. V shed 8 bases and J 9 bases; nucleotides not matched to a gene: 10. The CDR3 runs 14 residues. The chain's CDR3 is CAIGGTSGNYLQYF. CDR3 DNA: TGTGCCATCGGTGGGACTAGCGGGAACTACTTGCAGTACTTC.

This clone was detected once. The chain employs TRBV9 and TRBJ2-5; D tentatively reads TRBD1 or TRBD2 (7 bases each). V was clipped by 4 bases and J by 7 bases, with 17 bases between them. The germline V gene encodes CDR1 SGDLS and CDR2 YYNGEE. The CDR3 loop spans 14 amino acids. The DNA of the CDR3 is TGTGCCAGCAGCCCGGAGACAGGGAGGGGGACCCAGTACTTC. Amino acid sequence: CASSPETGRGTQYF.

V is TRBV11-2 and J is TRBJ2-1; no firm D call. CDR3 length: 14 amino acids. Germline lookup yields CDR1 SGHAT and CDR2 FQNNGV. V was clipped by 0 bases and J by 12 bases, with 15 bases between them. As DNA, the CDR3 is TGTGCCAGCAGCTTAGAGTTTCCCTCGGGTGGGCAGTTCTTC. Translating gives CASSLEFPSGGQFF.

The chain is built from TRBV6-1 and TRBJ1-4, with a possible D match to TRBD1 (5 bases). Trimming removed 5 bases at V and 8 bases at J, with 15 bases between. There are 14 residues in the CDR3. Looked up from germline, CDR1 is MNHNS and CDR2 is SASEGT. CDR3 bases: TGTGCCAGCAGTCTCAGGGTAGTTTCCGAAAAACTGTTTTTT. Amino acids: CASSLRVVSEKLFF.

The rearrangement links TRBV2 to TRBJ2-4; 8 nucleotides line up with TRBD2. The CDR3 loop spans 16 amino acids. The V gene's germline CDR1 is SNHLY and CDR2 FYNNEI. J gave up 3 bases and V 4 bases, and 8 bases lay outside the gene matches. The CDR3 DNA sequence: TGTGCCAGCAGTGGAGGCGGGGGGTGGGACAAAAACATTCAGTACTTC. As protein: CASSGGGGWDKNIQYF. Looking up the rest from reference TRBV2 and TRBJ2-4 gives the full variable domain: EPEVTQTPSHQVTQMGQEVILRCVPISNHLYFYWYRQILGQKVEFLVSFYNNEISEKSEIFDDQFSVERPDGSNFTLKIRSTKLEDSAMYFCASSGGGGWDKNIQYFGAGTRLSVL.

This chain uses TRBV30 with TRBJ2-1, with TRBD2 matching over 9 bases. The V segment lost 5 bases and the J segment 8 bases; nucleotides outside the gene matches: 7. The CDR3 has 13 amino acids. The germline CDR1 and CDR2 sequences are GTSNPN and SVGIG (reference sequence). CDR3 bases: TGTGCCTGGGAGTCCGTAGCGGGGGATGAGCAGTTCTTC. Encoded protein: CAWESVAGDEQFF.

The chain employs TRBV28 and TRBJ2-1, with 11 bases identical to TRBD1. CDR1 and CDR2 (germline): MDHEN, SYDVKM. This CDR3 contains 18 residues. V lost 2 bases, J lost 4 bases, and 10 bases stayed unmatched. The CDR3 region is CASSLGAAGTGGYNEQFF. DNA of the CDR3: TGTGCCAGCAGTTTAGGAGCCGCCGGGACAGGGGGGTACAATGAGCAGTTCTTC.

V gene TRBV11-3 combines with J gene TRBJ2-1; 14 bases match TRBD2. The CDR3 covers 15 residues. In germline, CDR1 is SGHNT, CDR2 YENEEA. The V gene end was trimmed by 3 bases and the J gene end by 7 bases; junction bases not matched to a gene: 2. The CDR3 DNA is TGTGCCAGCAGCTTCGGACTAGCGGGAGGTAATGAGCAGTTCTTC. Its translation is CASSFGLAGGNEQFF.

This clone showed up just once. The chain joins TRBV28 to TRBJ1-1, with D tentatively TRBD1 (5 bases). The CDR3 has 11 residues. Between the trimmed V and J ends, which lost 7 bases and 9 bases, there was a span of 12 bases. Per germline, CDR1 MDHEN and CDR2 SYDVKM. The CDR3 nucleotides read TGTGCCAGCACCACGAGGGGTCAAGCTTTCTTT. It codes for CASTTRGQAFF.

The J gene is TRBJ2-5, the V gene TRBV9, with D perhaps given as TRBD1 or TRBD2 (5 bases each). Germline V gives CDR1 SGDLS, CDR2 YYNGEE. V was shortened by 4 bases and J by 5 bases, with 9 bases between the two germline ends. This CDR3 comprises 12 residues. CDR3 amino acids: CASSPEGETQYF. In DNA, the CDR3 is TGTGCCAGCAGCCCCGAGGGGGAGACCCAGTACTTC.

V is TRBV28 and J is TRBJ2-3, with D perhaps matching TRBD2 (6 bases). CDR1 is MDHEN and CDR2 is SYDVKM in the germline V gene. V gave up 5 bases and J gave up 7 bases, with 19 bases separating them. The CDR3 totals 15 residues. CDR3 region: CASSPVAGLGNTQYF. CDR3 sequence (DNA): TGTGCCAGCAGTCCCGTGGCGGGACTCGGGAATACGCAGTATTTT.

The chain joins TRBV29-1 to TRBJ2-7; 9 bases line up with TRBD2. Trimming took 5 bases from V and 8 from J; bases not matched to a gene: 16. Looked up from germline, CDR1 is SQVTM and CDR2 is ANQGSEA. CDR3 length: 15 residues. CDR3 protein: CSVSQGASGNTQQYF. The CDR3 bases are TGCAGCGTTTCACAGGGAGCTAGCGGGAATACGCAGCAGTACTTC.

The J gene is TRBJ1-4, the V gene TRBV5-8; D gene ambiguous. Looked up from germline, CDR1 is SGHTS and CDR2 is YDEGEE. V lost 3 bases and J lost 12, with 21 bases in between. The CDR3 totals 15 residues. CDR3 coding DNA: TGTGCCAGCAGCTCCACCCGGATACCGGGCCTAGAACTGTTTTTT. This translates into CASSSTRIPGLELFF.

A single count supports this clone. The rearrangement links TRBV30 to TRBJ2-7; D unresolved. The germline gives CDR1 GTSNPN, CDR2 SVGIG (reference sequence). The ends were cut back, 2 bases at V and 0 bases at J, with 11 bases in the middle. The length of the CDR3 is 14 residues. Written as DNA, the CDR3 is TGTGCCTGGAGTCTCAGGCGTAGCTCCTACGAGCAGTACTTC. Its translation: CAWSLRRSSYEQYF.